The 10 T cell receptor beta chains in this list originate from one sample, sequenced in a study of blood T cell repertoires in COVID-19. Only in-frame clones appear in the TCRdb table, and some are missing; sequencing was by immunoSEQ multiplex PCR. The sample contains 150,000 to 200,000 clones, around 87% of which appear only once. The specimen sequenced was peripheral blood. Receptors originate from a man aged 35-49 years with active or convalescent COVID-19.

The sample holds one count of this clone. V is TRBV6-5 and J is TRBJ1-3; 8 bases map to TRBD1. This CDR3 is 14 amino acids long. The germline CDR1 and CDR2 sequences are MNHEY and SVGAGI. V was clipped by 6 bases and J by 4 bases; unmatched bases: 5. CDR3 in amino acids: CASRQGGSGNTIYF. The CDR3 bases are TGTGCCAGCAGACAGGGGGGTTCAGGAAACACCATATATTTT.

This chain uses TRBV11-2 with TRBJ1-5; D is unresolved. CDR3 length: 15 residues. The V gene lost 2 bases and the J gene lost 0 bases, with 8 bases spanning the gap. Germline loops: CDR1 SGHAT, CDR2 FQNNGV. CDR3 amino acids: CASSLNSYSNQPQHF. CDR3 nucleotides: TGTGCCAGCAGCTTAAATTCCTATAGCAATCAGCCCCAGCATTTT.

V is TRBV7-8 and J is TRBJ1-1, with TRBD1 identical over 9 bases. The J segment lost 4 bases and the V segment lost 3 bases, leaving 12 bases of the junction unmatched. Germline lookup yields CDR1 SGHVS and CDR2 FQNEAQ. The CDR3 runs 17 residues. The CDR3 DNA reads TGTGCCAGCAGCTTGGCGACAGGGGGACTTTCGACCACTGAAGCTTTCTTT. Translated: CASSLATGGLSTTEAFF.

This clone was detected only a few times. V is TRBV14 and J is TRBJ2-1; D is undetermined. The CDR3 has 13 residues. Per the germline V gene, CDR1 is SGHDN and CDR2 is FVKESK. V was pared by 0 bases and J by 7 bases, with 7 bases between. The CDR3 spells CASSQESYNEQFF. The CDR3 DNA reads as TGTGCCAGCAGCCAAGAGTCTTATAATGAGCAGTTCTTC.

The chain links TRBV3-1 (or the pseudogene TRBV3-2) to TRBJ1-2, with 11 bases matching TRBD1. With V trimmed by 11 bases and J by 8 bases, 7 bases remained unmatched. Germline loops: CDR1 LGHDT, CDR2 YNNKEL (reference sequence). The CDR3 loop spans 12 amino acids. In nucleotides, the CDR3 is TGTGCCGCAGGACAGGGGGCAGGGGGCTACACCTTC. Encoded protein: CAAGQGAGGYTF.

This chain uses TRBV7-3 with TRBJ1-1; D remains unclear. V shed 6 bases and J shed 1 base, with 9 bases lying between them. Germline assignment: CDR1 SGHTA and CDR2 FQGTGA. The CDR3 is 13 amino acids. CDR3 DNA: TGTGCCAGCAGTCAATTCGGGAACACTGAAGCTTTCTTT. Translating it yields CASSQFGNTEAFF.

V is TRBV30 and J is TRBJ2-2; D is unresolved. V was trimmed by 6 bases and J by 5 bases, leaving 10 bases between them. This CDR3 comprises 12 residues. The germline gives CDR1 GTSNPN, CDR2 SVGIG (reference sequence). Here the CDR3 reads CACTQKTGELFF. The CDR3 DNA reads TGTGCCTGTACCCAGAAGACCGGGGAGCTGTTTTTT.

V and J are TRBV11-2 and TRBJ1-2; D is possibly TRBD1 (6 bases). The V gene's germline CDR1 is SGHAT and CDR2 FQNNGV. The ends were cut back, 8 bases at V and 0 bases at J, with 19 bases in the middle. The CDR3 loop spans 16 amino acids. The CDR3 here is CASGTAGAPSNYGYTF. As DNA, the CDR3 is TGTGCCAGCGGGACGGCAGGGGCCCCTTCTAACTATGGCTACACCTTC.

The chain has TRBV12-3 or TRBV12-4 and TRBJ1-3, with D tentatively TRBD1 (5 bases). The CDR3 consists of 13 residues. Trimming removed 7 bases from V and 4 bases from J, with 11 bases in between. CDR3 in DNA: TGTGCCAGCAACCAAGGGGCGGGAAACACCATATATTTT. Translation: CASNQGAGNTIYF.

The genes are TRBV6-2 or TRBV6-3 and TRBJ1-5; D gene ambiguous. Trimming shortened V by 4 bases and J by 0 bases, and 7 bases separated the two germline ends. CDR1 is MNHEY, CDR2 SVGEGT, per germline. CDR3 length equals 14 residues. In nucleotides, the CDR3 is TGTGCCAGCAGTTGGCGGGATAGCAATCAGCCCCAGCATTTT. Translation: CASSWRDSNQPQHF.